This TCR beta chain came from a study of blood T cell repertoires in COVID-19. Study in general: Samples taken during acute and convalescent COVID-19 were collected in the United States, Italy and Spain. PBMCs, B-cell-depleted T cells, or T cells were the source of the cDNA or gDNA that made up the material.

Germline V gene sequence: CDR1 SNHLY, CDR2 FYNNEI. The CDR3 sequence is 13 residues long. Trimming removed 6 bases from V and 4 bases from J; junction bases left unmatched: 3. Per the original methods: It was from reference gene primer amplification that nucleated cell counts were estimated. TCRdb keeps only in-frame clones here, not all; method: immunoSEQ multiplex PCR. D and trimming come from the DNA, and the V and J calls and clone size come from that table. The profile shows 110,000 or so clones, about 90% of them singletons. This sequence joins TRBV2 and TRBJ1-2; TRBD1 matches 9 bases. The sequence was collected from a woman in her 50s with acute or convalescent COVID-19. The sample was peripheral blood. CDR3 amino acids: CASRTGGGYGYTF. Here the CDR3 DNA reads TGTGCCAGCAGGACAGGGGGAGGCTATGGCTACACCTTC.